This T cell receptor (beta chain) was observed in a study of cytomegalovirus exposure and HLA in healthy donors. Worth noting for this clone: Its specificity is unknown.

The study's findings and limits: Rare sequences made up most TCRs, while some public TCRs were found in many donors.

This PCR relied on a set of 60 Vbeta primers and 13 Jbeta primers. The protocol was immunoSEQ multiplex PCR, while the TCRdb copy is restricted to in-frame clones and leaves out a portion. The data contain roughly 66,000 clones, around 81% of them singletons. The V gene's germline CDR1 is SNHLY and CDR2 FYNNEI. The V and J ends lost 6 bases and 10 bases respectively, with 13 bases between them. The CDR3 spans 13 residues. Sequences were obtained from PBMCs. The chain employs TRBV2 and TRBJ1-6; tentatively, D is TRBD1 (6 bases). The source of this sequence is a man aged 45-65 years in good health and CMV-seronegative. In DNA form, the CDR3 reads TGTGCCAGCAGGGACAGTGGTGGGTCACCCCTCCACTTT. Translating it yields CASRDSGGSPLHF.